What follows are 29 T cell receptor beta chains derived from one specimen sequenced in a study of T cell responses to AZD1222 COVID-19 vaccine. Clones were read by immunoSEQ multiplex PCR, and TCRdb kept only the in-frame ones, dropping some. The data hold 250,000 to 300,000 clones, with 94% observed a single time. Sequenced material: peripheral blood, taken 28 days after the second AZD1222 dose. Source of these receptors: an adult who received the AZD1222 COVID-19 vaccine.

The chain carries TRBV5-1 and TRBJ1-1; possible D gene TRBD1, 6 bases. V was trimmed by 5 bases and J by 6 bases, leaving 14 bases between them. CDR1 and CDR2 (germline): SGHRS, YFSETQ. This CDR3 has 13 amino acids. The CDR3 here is CASRNKGVAEAFF. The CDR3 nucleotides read TGCGCCAGCAGGAATAAGGGGGTAGCTGAAGCTTTCTTT.

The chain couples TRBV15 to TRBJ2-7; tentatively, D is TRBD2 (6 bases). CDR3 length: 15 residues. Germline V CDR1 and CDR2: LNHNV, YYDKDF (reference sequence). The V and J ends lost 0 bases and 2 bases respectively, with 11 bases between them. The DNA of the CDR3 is TGTGCCACCAGCAGAGAACTAGCCAGGGCCTACGAGCAGTACTTC. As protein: CATSRELARAYEQYF.

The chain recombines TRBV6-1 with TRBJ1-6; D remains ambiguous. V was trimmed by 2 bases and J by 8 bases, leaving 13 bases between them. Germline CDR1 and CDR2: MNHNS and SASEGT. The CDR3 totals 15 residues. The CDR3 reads CASSESAPNDSPLHF. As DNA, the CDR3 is TGTGCCAGCAGTGAAAGCGCCCCCAATGATTCACCCCTCCACTTT.

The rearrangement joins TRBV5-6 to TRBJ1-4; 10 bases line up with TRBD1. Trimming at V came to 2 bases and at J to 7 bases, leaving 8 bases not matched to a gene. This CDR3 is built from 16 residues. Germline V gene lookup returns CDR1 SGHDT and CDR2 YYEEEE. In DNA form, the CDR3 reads TGTGCCAGCAGCTTTGGGACAGGGGTAGGAGGTGAAAAACTGTTTTTT. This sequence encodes CASSFGTGVGGEKLFF.

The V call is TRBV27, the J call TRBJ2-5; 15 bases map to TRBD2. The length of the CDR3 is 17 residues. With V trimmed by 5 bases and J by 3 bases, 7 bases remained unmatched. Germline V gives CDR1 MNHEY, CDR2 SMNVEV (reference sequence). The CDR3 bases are TGTGCCAGCAGTCCAACCTGGACTAGCGGGGGGGAAGAGACCCAGTACTTC. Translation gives CASSPTWTSGGEETQYF.

CDR3 nucleotides: TGTGCCAGCAGCGGAGGACAGGGGAACGCTCCCCTCCACTTT. The encoded protein is CASSGGQGNAPLHF. The rearrangement joins TRBV9 to TRBJ1-6; 9 bases match TRBD1. The CDR3 consists of 14 residues. The V gene end was trimmed by 3 bases and the J gene end by 13 bases; junction bases not matched to a gene: 8. The germline gives CDR1 SGDLS, CDR2 YYNGEE.

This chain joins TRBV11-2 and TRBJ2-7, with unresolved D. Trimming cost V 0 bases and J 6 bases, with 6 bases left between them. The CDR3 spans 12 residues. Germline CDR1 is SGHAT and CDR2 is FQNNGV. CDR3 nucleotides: TGTGCCAGCAGCTTAGATCATACCGAGCAGTACTTC. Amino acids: CASSLDHTEQYF.

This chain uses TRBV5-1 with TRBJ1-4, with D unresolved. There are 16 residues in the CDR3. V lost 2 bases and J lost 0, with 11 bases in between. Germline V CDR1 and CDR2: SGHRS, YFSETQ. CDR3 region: CASSFSGSPTNEKLFF. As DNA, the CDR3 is TGCGCCAGCAGCTTCTCTGGATCCCCAACTAATGAAAAACTGTTTTTT.

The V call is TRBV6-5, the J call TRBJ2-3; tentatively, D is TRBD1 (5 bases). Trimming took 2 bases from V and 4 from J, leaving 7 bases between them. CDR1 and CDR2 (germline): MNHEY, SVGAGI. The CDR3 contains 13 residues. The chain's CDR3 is CASSYPGSDTQYF. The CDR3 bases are TGTGCCAGCAGTTACCCAGGGTCAGATACGCAGTATTTT.

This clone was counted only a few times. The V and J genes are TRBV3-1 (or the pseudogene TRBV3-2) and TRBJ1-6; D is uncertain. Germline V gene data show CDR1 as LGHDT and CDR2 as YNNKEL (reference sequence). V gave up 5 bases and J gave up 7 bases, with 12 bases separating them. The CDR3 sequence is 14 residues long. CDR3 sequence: CASSTIADNSPLHF. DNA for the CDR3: TGTGCCAGCAGCACGATTGCGGACAATTCACCCCTCCACTTT.

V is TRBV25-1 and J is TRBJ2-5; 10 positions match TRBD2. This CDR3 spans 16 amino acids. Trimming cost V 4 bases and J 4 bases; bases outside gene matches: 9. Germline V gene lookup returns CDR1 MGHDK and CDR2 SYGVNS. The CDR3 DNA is TGTGCCAGCAGTGTCGAGGGCCTAGCGGGGGTAGAGACCCAGTACTTC. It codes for CASSVEGLAGVETQYF.

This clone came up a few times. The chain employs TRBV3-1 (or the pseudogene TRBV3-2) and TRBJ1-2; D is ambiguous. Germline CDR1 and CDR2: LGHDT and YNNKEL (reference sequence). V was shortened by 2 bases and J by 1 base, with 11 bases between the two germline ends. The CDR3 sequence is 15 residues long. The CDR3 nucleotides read TGTGCCAGCAGCCAAAATCCAAGTGGTAACTATGGCTACACCTTC. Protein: CASSQNPSGNYGYTF.

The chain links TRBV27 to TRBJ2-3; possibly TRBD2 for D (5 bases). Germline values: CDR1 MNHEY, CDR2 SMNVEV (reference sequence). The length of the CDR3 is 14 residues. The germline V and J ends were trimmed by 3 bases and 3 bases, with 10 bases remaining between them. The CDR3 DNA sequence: TGTGCCAGCAGTTTTGTGGGAGCGACAGATACGCAGTATTTT. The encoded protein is CASSFVGATDTQYF.

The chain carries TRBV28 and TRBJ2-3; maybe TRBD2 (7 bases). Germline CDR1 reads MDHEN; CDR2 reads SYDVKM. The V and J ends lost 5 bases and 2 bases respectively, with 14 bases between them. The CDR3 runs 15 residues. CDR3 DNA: TGTGCCAGCAGTCCTGGGGGGGGGCCCACAGATACGCAGTATTTT. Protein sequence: CASSPGGGPTDTQYF.

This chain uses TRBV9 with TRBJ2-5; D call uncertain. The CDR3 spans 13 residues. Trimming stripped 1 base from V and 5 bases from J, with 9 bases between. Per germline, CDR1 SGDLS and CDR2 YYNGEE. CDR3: CASSVRVGETQYF. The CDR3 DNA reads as TGTGCCAGCAGCGTACGAGTAGGGGAGACCCAGTACTTC. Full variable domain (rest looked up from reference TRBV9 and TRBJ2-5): DSGVTQTPKHLITATGQRVTLRCSPRSGDLSVYWYQQSLDQGLQFLIQYYNGEERAKGNILERFSAQQFPDLHSELNLSSLELGDSALYFCASSVRVGETQYFGPGTRLLVL.

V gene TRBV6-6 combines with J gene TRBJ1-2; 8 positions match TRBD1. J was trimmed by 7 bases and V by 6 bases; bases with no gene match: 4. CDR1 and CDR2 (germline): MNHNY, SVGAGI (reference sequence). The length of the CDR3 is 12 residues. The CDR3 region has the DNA TGTGCCAGCAGCCGACAGGGGCCTGGCTACACCTTC. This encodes CASSRQGPGYTF.

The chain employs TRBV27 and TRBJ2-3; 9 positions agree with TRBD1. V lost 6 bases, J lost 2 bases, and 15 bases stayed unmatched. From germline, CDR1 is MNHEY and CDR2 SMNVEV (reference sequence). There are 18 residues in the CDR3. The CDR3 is CASRSYRGPPPSTDTQYF. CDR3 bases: TGTGCCAGCAGATCATACAGGGGGCCGCCCCCTTCCACAGATACGCAGTATTTT.

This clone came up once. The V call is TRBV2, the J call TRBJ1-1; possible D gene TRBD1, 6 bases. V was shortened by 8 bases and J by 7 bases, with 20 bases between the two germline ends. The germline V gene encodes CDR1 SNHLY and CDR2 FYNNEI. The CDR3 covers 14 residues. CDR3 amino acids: CASSPLQGIGEAFF. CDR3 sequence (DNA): TGTGCCAGCTCTCCTCTGCAGGGGATCGGTGAAGCTTTCTTT.

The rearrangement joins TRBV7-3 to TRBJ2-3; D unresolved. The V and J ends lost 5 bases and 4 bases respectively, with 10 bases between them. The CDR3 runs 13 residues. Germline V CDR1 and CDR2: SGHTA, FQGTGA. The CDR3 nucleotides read TGTGCCAGCAGCGCCCCTAATTCAGATACGCAGTATTTT. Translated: CASSAPNSDTQYF.

The CDR3 DNA reads TGTGCCAGCACTTTTAGCGGCTACAATGAGCAGTTCTTC. It is translated as CASTFSGYNEQFF. The chain recombines TRBV28 with TRBJ2-1; a possible D gene is TRBD2 (6 bases). V lost 7 bases to trimming and J lost 3 bases, with 10 bases between them. The CDR3 is 13 amino acids. CDR1 and CDR2 (germline): MDHEN, SYDVKM. The full variable domain, in which reference TRBV28 and TRBJ2-1 provide the parts outside the CDR3, is DVKVTQSSRYLVKRTGEKVFLECVQDMDHENMFWYRQDPGLGLRLIYFSYDVKMKEKGDIPEGYSVSREKKERFSLILESASTNQTSMYLCASTFSGYNEQFFGPGTRLTVL.

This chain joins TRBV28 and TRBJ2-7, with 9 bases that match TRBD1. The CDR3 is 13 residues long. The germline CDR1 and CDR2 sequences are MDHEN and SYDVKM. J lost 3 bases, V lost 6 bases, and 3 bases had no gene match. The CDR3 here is CASRRTGVYEQYF. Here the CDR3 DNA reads TGTGCCAGCAGAAGGACAGGGGTCTACGAGCAGTACTTC.

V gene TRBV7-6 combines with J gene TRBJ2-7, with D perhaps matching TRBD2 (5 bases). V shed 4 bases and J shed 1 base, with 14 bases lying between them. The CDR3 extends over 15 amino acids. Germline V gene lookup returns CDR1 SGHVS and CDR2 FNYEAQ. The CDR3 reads CASSSQEGNSYEQYF. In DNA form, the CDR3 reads TGTGCCAGCAGCTCCCAAGAGGGCAATTCCTACGAGCAGTACTTC.

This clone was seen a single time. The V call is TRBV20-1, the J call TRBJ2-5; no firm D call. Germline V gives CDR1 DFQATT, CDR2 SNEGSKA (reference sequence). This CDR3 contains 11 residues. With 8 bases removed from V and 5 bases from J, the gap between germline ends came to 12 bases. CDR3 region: CSLLNGETQYF. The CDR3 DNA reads TGCAGTCTCTTAAACGGGGAGACCCAGTACTTC.

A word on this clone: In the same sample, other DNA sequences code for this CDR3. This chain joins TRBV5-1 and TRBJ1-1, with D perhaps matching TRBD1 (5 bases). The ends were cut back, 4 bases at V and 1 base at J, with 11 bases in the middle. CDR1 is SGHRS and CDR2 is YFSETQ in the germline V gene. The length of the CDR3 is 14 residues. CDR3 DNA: TGCGCCAGCAGCCTAGACAGAGGGAACACTGAAGCTTTCTTT. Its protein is CASSLDRGNTEAFF.

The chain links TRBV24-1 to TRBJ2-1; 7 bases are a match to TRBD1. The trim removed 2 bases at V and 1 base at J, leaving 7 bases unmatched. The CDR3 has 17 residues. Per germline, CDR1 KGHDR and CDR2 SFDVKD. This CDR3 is CATSDSDRAGSYNEQFF. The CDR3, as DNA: TGTGCCACCAGTGATTCTGACAGGGCAGGTTCCTACAATGAGCAGTTCTTC.

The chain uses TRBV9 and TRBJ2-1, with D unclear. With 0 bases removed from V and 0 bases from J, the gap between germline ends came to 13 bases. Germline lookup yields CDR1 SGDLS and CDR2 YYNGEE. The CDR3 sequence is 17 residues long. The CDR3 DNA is TGTGCCAGCAGCGTAGGGGTAGTGCTGAGCTCCTACAATGAGCAGTTCTTC. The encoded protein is CASSVGVVLSSYNEQFF.

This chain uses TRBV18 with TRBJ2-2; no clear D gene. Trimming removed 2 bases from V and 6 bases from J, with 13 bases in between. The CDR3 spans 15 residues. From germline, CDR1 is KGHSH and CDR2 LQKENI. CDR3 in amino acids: CASSPFTDFAGELFF. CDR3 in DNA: TGTGCCAGCTCACCATTCACGGATTTCGCCGGGGAGCTGTTTTTT.

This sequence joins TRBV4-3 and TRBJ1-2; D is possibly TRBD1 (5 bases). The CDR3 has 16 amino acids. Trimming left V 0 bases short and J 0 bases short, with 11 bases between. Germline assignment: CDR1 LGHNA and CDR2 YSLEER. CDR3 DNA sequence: TGCGCCAGCAGCCAAGAAGGGGCAGGCTCTAACTATGGCTACACCTTC. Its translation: CASSQEGAGSNYGYTF.

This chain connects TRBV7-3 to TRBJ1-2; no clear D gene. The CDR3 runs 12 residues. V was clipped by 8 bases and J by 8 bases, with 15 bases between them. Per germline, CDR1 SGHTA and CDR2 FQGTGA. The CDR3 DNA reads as TGTGCCAGCGGCTCCTCGGGAAGCGGCTACACCTTC. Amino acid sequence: CASGSSGSGYTF.